Listed here are 27 T cell receptor beta chains from one sample, sequenced in a study of cytomegalovirus exposure and HLA in healthy donors. PCR was performed using 60 Vbeta and 13 Jbeta primers. TCRdb keeps only in-frame clones here, not all; method: immunoSEQ multiplex PCR. The repertoire holds some 170,000 clones, with nearly 80% as singletons. The sample comprised PBMCs. These receptors came from a man in his forties or fifties in good health and CMV-seropositive.

This chain joins TRBV27 and TRBJ1-1; no clear D gene. V was cut by 6 bases and J by 3 bases, with 17 bases left in between. This CDR3 is built from 15 residues. Germline V gene sequence: CDR1 MNHEY, CDR2 SMNVEV (reference sequence). In DNA, the CDR3 is TGTGCCAGCAGCCCCCGGGGAACGTTAGACACTGAAGCTTTCTTT. Translation: CASSPRGTLDTEAFF.

On this clone itself: Other DNA sequences in the same sample also yield this CDR3. The V and J genes are TRBV9 and TRBJ1-3; D is perhaps TRBD1 (5 bases). The germline V gene has CDR1 SGDLS and CDR2 YYNGEE. Deletions cut 0 bases from V and 0 bases from J, with 7 bases between. This CDR3 region has 15 residues. The CDR3 DNA sequence: TGTGCCAGCAGCGTAGGGGGGGGCTCTGGAAACACCATATATTTT. It is translated as CASSVGGGSGNTIYF. Full variable domain (missing parts from reference TRBV9 and TRBJ1-3): DSGVTQTPKHLITATGQRVTLRCSPRSGDLSVYWYQQSLDQGLQFLIQYYNGEERAKGNILERFSAQQFPDLHSELNLSSLELGDSALYFCASSVGGGSGNTIYFGEGSWLTVV.

The gene calls are TRBV2 and TRBJ2-6; D gene uncertain. Trimming took off 5 bases at V and 0 bases at J, with 5 bases between the two ends. The CDR3 has 14 residues. Germline V CDR1 and CDR2: SNHLY, FYNNEI. CDR3 nucleotides: TGTGCCAGCAGTCGGAGCTCTGGGGCCAACGTCCTGACTTTC. Translation: CASSRSSGANVLTF.

The chain uses TRBV5-6 and TRBJ1-3; possibly TRBD1 for D (5 bases). Germline V gene lookup returns CDR1 SGHDT and CDR2 YYEEEE. V dropped 4 bases and J dropped 2 bases, with 13 bases sitting between them. CDR3 size: 15 residues. The CDR3 coding sequence is TGTGCCAGCAGCCATCAGGGTGGTCCTGGAAACACCATATATTTT. Translation gives CASSHQGGPGNTIYF. Filled out from reference TRBV5-6 and TRBJ1-3, the complete variable domain reads DAGVTQSPTHLIKTRGQQVTLRCSPKSGHDTVSWYQQALGQGPQFIFQYYEEEERQRGNFPDRFSGHQFPNYSSELNVNALLLGDSALYLCASSHQGGPGNTIYFGEGSWLTVV.

The chain recombines TRBV5-1 with TRBJ2-5; weak D call: TRBD1 (6 bases). From germline, CDR1 is SGHRS and CDR2 YFSETQ. This CDR3 spans 15 amino acids. The ends were cut back, 4 bases at V and 2 bases at J, with 15 bases in the middle. The chain's CDR3 is CASSINRATQETQYF. In nucleotides, the CDR3 is TGCGCCAGCAGCATAAACAGGGCTACTCAAGAGACCCAGTACTTC.

Concerning this clone itself: Other DNA variants within this sample encode the same CDR3. The chain recombines TRBV5-1 with TRBJ2-1; 9 bases map to TRBD2. V trimming: 1 base; J trimming: 7 bases; junction bases outside the gene matches: 3. The CDR3 has 14 residues. Germline V lookup: CDR1 SGHRS, CDR2 YFSETQ. The CDR3 sequence: CASSLTLAGNEQFF. CDR3 nucleotides: TGCGCCAGCAGCTTGACGCTAGCGGGAAATGAGCAGTTCTTC.

The CDR3 nucleotides read TGTGCCAGCAGTGAATATGGAGCGGGGGGGCTTATCGGGGAGCTGTTTTTT. This translates into CASSEYGAGGLIGELFF. The J gene is TRBJ2-2, the V gene TRBV25-1, with 10 bases identical to TRBD2. The CDR3 is 17 residues long. V gave up 0 bases and J gave up 7 bases; unmatched junction bases: 8. Per germline, CDR1 MGHDK and CDR2 SYGVNS.

The gene calls are TRBV19 and TRBJ2-7; TRBD1 agrees at 8 bases. The germline CDR1 and CDR2 sequences are LNHDA and SQIVND (reference sequence). V trimming: 9 bases; J trimming: 5 bases; junction bases outside the gene matches: 15. The CDR3 spans 15 residues. Written as DNA, the CDR3 is TGTGCCAGCTCTGTAACCCTCCAGGGGGCAAACGAGCAGTACTTC. Translating it yields CASSVTLQGANEQYF. The complete variable domain, with remaining parts taken from reference TRBV19 and TRBJ2-7, reads DGGITQSPKYLFRKEGQNVTLSCEQNLNHDAMYWYRQDPGQGLRLIYYSQIVNDFQKGDIAEGYSVSREKKESFPLTVTSAQKNPTAFYLCASSVTLQGANEQYFGPGTRLTVT.

The J gene is TRBJ2-2, the V gene TRBV18; D may be TRBD2 (6 bases). Germline values: CDR1 KGHSH, CDR2 LQKENI. Trimming pared 4 bases from V and 3 bases from J, leaving 15 bases between. There are 16 residues in the CDR3. The CDR3 DNA sequence: TGTGCCAGCTCACGCCTGCCGGGAGACGACACCGGGGAGCTGTTTTTT. It yields the protein CASSRLPGDDTGELFF.

The chain has TRBV2 and TRBJ2-1; 10 nucleotides agree with TRBD2. J lost 6 bases, V lost 4 bases, and 6 bases had no gene match. CDR1 is SNHLY, CDR2 FYNNEI, per germline. CDR3 length: 15 amino acids. CDR3 nucleotide sequence: TGTGCCAGCAGTGCTAGCGGGAGAATTCGCAATGAGCAGTTCTTC. This sequence encodes CASSASGRIRNEQFF.

This clone was seen just once. The chain combines TRBV6-9 with TRBJ2-7, with D perhaps matching TRBD1 (6 bases). V lost 3 bases to trimming and J lost 2 bases, with 14 bases between them. The CDR3 extends over 15 amino acids. Germline CDR1 is MNHGY and CDR2 is SVAAGI. CDR3 region: CASSYGSGQTYEQYF. The CDR3 DNA sequence: TGTGCCAGCAGTTACGGGTCAGGACAGACCTACGAGCAGTACTTC.

V gene TRBV21-1 combines with J gene TRBJ2-1; the D segment call TRBD1 is taken from the table without a DNA check. TRBV21-1 is shown as a pseudogene. The CDR3 is made up of 14 amino acids. CDR3: CASSKGTGTNEQFF. The CDR3 DNA follows: TGTGCCAGCAGCAAAGGGACAGGGACCAATGAGCAGTTCTTC.

The chain carries TRBV5-1 and TRBJ2-5; 12 positions match TRBD2. V shed 4 bases and J 1 base; nucleotides not matched to a gene: 8. This CDR3 has 17 amino acids. Germline CDR1 and CDR2: SGHRS and YFSETQ. The CDR3 spells CASSHGTSGSIQETQYF. As DNA, the CDR3 is TGCGCCAGCAGCCATGGGACTAGCGGGTCCATCCAAGAGACCCAGTACTTC.

V is TRBV20-1 and J is TRBJ1-2; unclear D gene. Looked up from germline, CDR1 is DFQATT and CDR2 is SNEGSKA (reference sequence). The V end lost 3 bases, the J end lost 4 bases, and 6 bases lay between the germline ends. This CDR3 is built from 11 residues. Here the CDR3 DNA reads TGCAGTGCTAGGCAGGTCTATGGCTACACCTTC. Protein: CSARQVYGYTF.

V gene TRBV2 combines with J gene TRBJ2-7; 9 bases are a match to TRBD2. Germline CDR1 reads SNHLY; CDR2 reads FYNNEI. CDR3 size: 15 residues. With 6 bases clipped from V and 3 bases from J, the junction kept 9 bases outside the gene matches. The CDR3: CASRGSGRLSYEQYF. The CDR3 DNA is TGTGCCAGCAGGGGTAGCGGGAGATTAAGCTACGAGCAGTACTTC. The entire variable domain, with the rest obtained from reference TRBV2 and TRBJ2-7, is as follows: EPEVTQTPSHQVTQMGQEVILRCVPISNHLYFYWYRQILGQKVEFLVSFYNNEISEKSEIFDDQFSVERPDGSNFTLKIRSTKLEDSAMYFCASRGSGRLSYEQYFGPGTRLTVT.

This clone was observed a few times. The chain is built from TRBV28 and TRBJ2-7; 7 nucleotides align to TRBD1. CDR3 size: 12 residues. V trimming: 11 bases; J trimming: 4 bases; junction bases outside the gene matches: 8. Looked up from germline, CDR1 is MDHEN and CDR2 is SYDVKM. CDR3: CASEGQSYEQYF. The CDR3 DNA reads as TGTGCCTCCGAGGGACAGTCGTACGAGCAGTACTTC.

The chain combines TRBV6-1 with TRBJ1-1, with D hard to call. Looked up from germline, CDR1 is MNHNS and CDR2 is SASEGT. The CDR3 covers 13 residues. Between the trimmed V and J ends, which lost 8 bases and 7 bases, there was a span of 17 bases. CDR3 nucleotides: TGTGCCAGCCGGGTTGGCACACAACTTGAAGCTTTCTTT. As protein: CASRVGTQLEAFF.

This clone was seen just once. The gene calls are TRBV5-4 and TRBJ2-1; possible D gene TRBD1, 5 bases. CDR1 and CDR2 (germline): SGHNT, YYREEE (reference sequence). The CDR3 loop spans 15 amino acids. The V end was cut by 4 bases, the J end by 4 bases, with 15 bases between. In DNA, the CDR3 is TGTGCCAGCAGCACACAAACAGGACCTTACAATGAGCAGTTCTTC. This sequence encodes CASSTQTGPYNEQFF. Using reference TRBV5-4 and TRBJ2-1 for the parts outside the CDR3, the full variable domain is ETGVTQSPTHLIKTRGQQVTLRCSSQSGHNTVSWYQQALGQGPQFIFQYYREEENGRGNFPPRFSGLQFPNYSSELNVNALELDDSALYLCASSTQTGPYNEQFFGPGTRLTVL.

The rearrangement uses TRBV11-1 and TRBJ2-7; a possible D gene is TRBD1 (6 bases). V was trimmed by 1 base and J by 5 bases, leaving 12 bases between them. Germline CDR1 and CDR2: SGHAT and FQDESV (reference sequence). CDR3 size: 14 residues. The CDR3 DNA reads as TGTGCCAGCAGCTTAGGATCAGGGGCCCACGAGCAGTACTTC. Translating gives CASSLGSGAHEQYF. The full variable domain, completed using reference TRBV11-1 and TRBJ2-7, is EAEVAQSPRYKITEKSQAVAFWCDPISGHATLYWYRQILGQGPELLVQFQDESVVDDSQLPKDRFSAERLKGVDSTLKIQPAELGDSAMYLCASSLGSGAHEQYFGPGTRLTVT.

This clone was seen more than once but under ten times. The chain carries TRBV19 and TRBJ2-7; 7 bases are a match to TRBD2. Germline V gene sequence: CDR1 LNHDA, CDR2 SQIVND (reference sequence). Losses at the gene ends were 3 bases for V and 6 bases for J; bases not matched to a gene: 11. This CDR3 comprises 15 residues. CDR3 sequence (DNA): TGTGCCAGTAGTATGGCCGCGACTAGCTTTTCCGAGCAGTACTTC. This gives the protein CASSMAATSFSEQYF.

This clone was recorded only once. This chain uses TRBV9 with TRBJ2-3, with TRBD2 as a possible D gene (6 bases). V was clipped by 3 bases and J by 2 bases, with 19 bases between them. This CDR3 is built from 17 residues. Germline V CDR1 and CDR2: SGDLS, YYNGEE. CDR3 DNA sequence: TGTGCCAGCAGCGCGGGGACTCTTCTGGTTAACACAGATACGCAGTATTTT. It is translated as CASSAGTLLVNTDTQYF.

Worth noting for this clone: This specimen includes other DNA sequences encoding the same CDR3. The rearrangement links TRBV7-2 to TRBJ1-2, with 9 bases identical to TRBD1. CDR1 and CDR2 from the germline V gene are SGHTA and FQGNSA. Losses at the gene ends were 4 bases for V and 4 bases for J; bases not matched to a gene: 10. The CDR3 covers 16 residues. CDR3 loop: CASSSPFPTGGYGYTF. The CDR3, as DNA: TGTGCCAGCAGCTCACCATTCCCGACAGGGGGCTATGGCTACACCTTC.

This chain uses TRBV4-1 with TRBJ1-5; possible D gene TRBD1, 6 bases. Trimming left V 0 bases short and J 0 bases short, with 6 bases between. Germline CDR1 reads MGHRA; CDR2 reads YSYEKL. The CDR3 contains 15 residues. The CDR3 DNA follows: TGCGCCAGCAGCCAAGAGGACAGTAGCAATCAGCCCCAGCATTTT. Amino acid sequence: CASSQEDSSNQPQHF.

This CDR3 is CASSLYGTGNEQFF. The CDR3 nucleotides are TGTGCCAGCAGTTTATATGGGACAGGCAACGAGCAGTTCTTC. The rearrangement joins TRBV27 to TRBJ2-1, with 8 bases lining up with TRBD1. Germline CDR1 is MNHEY and CDR2 is SMNVEV (reference sequence). The CDR3 has 14 amino acids. The J segment lost 10 bases and the V segment lost 1 base, leaving 6 bases of the junction unmatched.

On this clone: One end of the junction is discordant with germline, which a read error may explain. CDR3 protein: CAGSGGTGGSLETQYF. CDR3 DNA: TGTGCCGGCAGCGGTGGGACAGGGGGCTCTTTGGAGACCCAGTACTTC. The rearrangement links TRBV5-4 to TRBJ2-5; 12 positions match TRBD1. This CDR3 spans 16 amino acids. From germline, CDR1 is SGHNT and CDR2 YYREEE (reference sequence).

The chain carries TRBV7-8 and TRBJ2-7; D gene uncertain. V was pared by 1 base and J by 2 bases, with 12 bases between. The germline V gene has CDR1 SGHVS and CDR2 FQNEAQ. The CDR3 is 15 amino acids. CDR3 nucleotides: TGTGCCAGCAGCTTAGTTCGCGGCGGTACCTACGAGCAGTACTTC. This translates into CASSLVRGGTYEQYF.

This clone occurred once. This rearrangement joins TRBV10-3 to TRBJ1-1; possible D gene TRBD1, 5 bases. Germline-derived CDR1 and CDR2 are ENHRY and SYGVKD. The CDR3 contains 13 residues. Trimming removed 2 bases from V and 8 bases from J, with 12 bases in between. The CDR3 is CAISERSTAEAFF. DNA of the CDR3: TGTGCCATCAGTGAGCGATCGACAGCCGAAGCTTTCTTT.